This TCR beta chain was captured in a study of blood T cells in healthy people across ages. Total RNA was extracted at no less than 5 micrograms per sample. Then a second PCR, running roughly 7 to 11 cycles, was carried out with a sample-barcoded 5' primer and a J-beta primer mix. Each CDR3 protein is one row after TCRdb ran MiXCR on the 5' RACE reads. The repertoire includes roughly 730,000 distinct CDR3 sequences, 56% of them detected once, and 20% to 30% sits in the top ten. This clonotype was seen only a few times. Its antigen remains unknown. Study-wide results and limits: Naive CD4+ cells and diversity were both higher in long-lived donors than in aged donors. While age rose, TCR beta diversity per million T cells dropped in a roughly linear way.

The receptor comes from a man aged 40-55 years in good health. Sequenced: blood.

Written as DNA, the CDR3 is TGCAGTGCTAGTTCTCCGACTAGCCGGACCTACGAGCAGTACTTC. Translation gives CSASSPTSRTYEQYF. The chain links TRBV20-1 to TRBJ2-7; 7 nucleotides line up with TRBD2. This CDR3 contains 15 residues. CDR1 is DFQATT and CDR2 is SNEGSKA in the germline V gene (reference sequence). The V and J ends lost 3 bases and 2 bases, in that order; junction bases with no gene match: 10.